The rows below give T cell receptor beta chains drawn from one sample of a study of cytomegalovirus exposure and HLA in healthy donors. The repertoire was sequenced with immunoSEQ multiplex PCR; TCRdb's copy has only in-frame clones and lacks some. The sample records under 200,000 clones, 75% to 90% being singletons. The sequencing sample was made of PBMCs. The receptors come from a woman aged 18 to 35 in good health and CMV-seronegative. CDR3s include the opening cysteine and the closing phenylalanine or tryptophan. A D gene is named only where the DNA matches it firmly. The listing skips clone size in some rows; elsewhere it reads once, few, many or a size class.

D gene	clone size	V gene	CDR3 length	J gene	CDR3 protein	CDR3 DNA
TRBD2	-	TRBV11-1	16	TRBJ2-1	CASSLDRGRATNEQFF	TGTGCCAGCAGCTTAGATCGAGGGAGGGCCACCAATGAGCAGTTCTTC
-	-	TRBV6-5	15	TRBJ1-4	CASSYGGATNEKLFF	TGTGCCAGCAGTTACGGGGGCGCCACTAATGAAAAACTGTTTTTT
-	-	TRBV10-3	17	TRBJ1-6	CAISEIRVSPQGSPLHF	TGTGCCATCAGTGAAATACGGGTCTCTCCCCAGGGGTCACCCCTCCACTTT
TRBD2	-	TRBV4-2	16	TRBJ2-1	CASSQDQKLAYNEQFF	TGTGCCAGCAGCCAAGATCAAAAACTAGCGTACAATGAGCAGTTCTTC
-	-	TRBV5-1	14	TRBJ1-1	CASRLHPVDTEAFF	TGCGCCAGCAGACTGCACCCTGTTGACACTGAAGCTTTCTTT
-	-	TRBV30	13	TRBJ2-7	CAWSVIGGYEQYF	TGTGCCTGGAGTGTCATAGGGGGATATGAGCAGTACTTC
TRBD2	-	TRBV5-1	15	TRBJ2-4	CASALAGGPVNIQYF	TGCGCCAGCGCCCTAGCGGGGGGGCCTGTCAACATTCAGTACTTC
-	-	TRBV5-1	13	TRBJ1-1	CASSLSPQTEAFF	TGCGCCAGCAGCTTGTCCCCCCAGACTGAAGCTTTCTTT
TRBD1	-	TRBV29-1	13	TRBJ2-7	CSIRTGEGYEQYF	TGCAGCATCAGGACAGGGGAGGGCTACGAGCAGTACTTC
TRBD2	-	TRBV28	14	TRBJ2-3	CASSEQREADTQYF	TGTGCCAGCAGTGAGCAGCGGGAGGCAGATACGCAGTATTTT
TRBD2	-	TRBV29-1	14	TRBJ2-5	CSAVLAGGQETQYF	TGCAGCGCAGTCTTAGCGGGGGGGCAAGAGACCCAGTACTTC
-	-	TRBV7-9	12	TRBJ1-2	CSVGRGLDGYTF	TGTTCCGTGGGAAGGGGCCTGGATGGCTACACCTTC
TRBD1	-	TRBV28	14	TRBJ1-1	CASRGQPLNTEAFF	TGTGCCAGTCGGGGACAGCCATTGAACACTGAAGCTTTCTTT
TRBD2	few	TRBV2	15	TRBJ2-5	CASRQLAGGVGTQYF	TGTGCCAGCAGGCAACTAGCGGGGGGCGTGGGGACCCAGTACTTC
-	-	TRBV29-1	13	TRBJ2-7	CSVESAGTYEQYF	TGCAGCGTTGAAAGTGCCGGTACCTACGAGCAGTACTTC
-	-	TRBV4-1	14	TRBJ1-4	CASSRQGLGEKLFF	TGCGCCAGCAGCCGCCAGGGACTAGGTGAAAAACTGTTTTTT
TRBD1	few	TRBV18	14	TRBJ1-4	CASSQGQGYEKLFF	TGTGCCAGCTCCCAGGGACAGGGGTATGAAAAACTGTTTTTT
-	few	TRBV7-2	15	TRBJ2-3	CASSHRTAVRDTQYF	TGTGCCAGCAGTCACAGGACAGCCGTGAGAGATACGCAGTATTTT
-	-	TRBV18	15	TRBJ2-1	CASSGGGFPYNEQFF	TGTGCCAGCTCAGGCGGAGGGTTCCCCTACAATGAGCAGTTCTTC
-	-	TRBV4-1	16	TRBJ1-1	CASSQVPGHSNTEAFF	TGCGCCAGCAGCCAAGTTCCGGGACATTCGAACACTGAAGCTTTCTTT
-	-	TRBV27	13	TRBJ1-5	CASSLQVDQPQHF	TGTGCCAGCAGTTTACAGGTAGATCAGCCCCAGCATTTT
-	-	TRBV9	13	TRBJ2-7	CASSTNRFNEQYF	TGTGCCAGCAGCACAAACAGGTTCAACGAGCAGTACTTC
TRBD1	-	TRBV5-1	12	TRBJ1-2	CASSLQGDGYTF	TGCGCCAGCAGCCTTCAGGGGGATGGCTACACCTTC
-	-	TRBV29-1	11	TRBJ2-2	CSVGEAGELFF	TGCAGCGTTGGGGAGGCCGGGGAGCTGTTTTTT
-	-	TRBV5-1	11	TRBJ2-1	CASRLTTEQFF	TGCGCCAGCAGACTGACTACCGAGCAGTTCTTC
TRBD2	-	TRBV5-1	17	TRBJ2-1	CASSVKVSGLSYNEQFF	TGCGCCAGCAGCGTTAAGGTTAGCGGGCTTTCCTACAATGAGCAGTTCTTC
-	once	TRBV28	12	TRBJ2-7	CASTRTLYEQYF	TGTGCCAGCACCCGGACACTCTACGAGCAGTACTTC
-	-	TRBV9	14	TRBJ2-3	CASSVAHSGDTQYF	TGTGCCAGCAGCGTAGCTCATAGCGGTGATACGCAGTATTTT
-	-	TRBV19	13	TRBJ2-3	CASQDFDTDTQYF	TGTGCCAGTCAGGACTTCGACACAGATACGCAGTATTTT
-	-	TRBV5-1	15	TRBJ2-6	CASSPPNSGANVLTF	TGCGCCAGCAGCCCCCCCAACTCTGGGGCCAACGTCCTGACTTTC
TRBD2	-	TRBV6-1	14	TRBJ2-1	CASLGTSGSNEQFF	TGTGCCAGCCTCGGGACTAGCGGGAGCAATGAGCAGTTCTTC
-	-	TRBV29-1	13	TRBJ1-2	CSVAGGSNYGYTF	TGCAGCGTTGCCGGGGGTTCAAACTATGGCTACACCTTC
-	-	TRBV27	13	TRBJ1-1	CASSLAGSTEAFF	TGTGCCAGCAGTTTAGCAGGGTCCACTGAAGCTTTCTTT
-	-	TRBV5-1	15	TRBJ2-6	CASSLSTAGANVLTF	TGCGCCAGCAGCTTGTCAACAGCTGGGGCCAACGTCCTGACTTTC
-	-	TRBV5-5	18	TRBJ2-7	CASSLSRAGPLRSYEQYF	TGTGCCAGCAGCTTGAGTCGGGCGGGTCCCCTCAGGTCCTACGAGCAGTACTTC
-	-	TRBV2	13	TRBJ1-2	CASSVRLAYGYTF	TGTGCCAGCAGTGTGAGGTTAGCCTATGGCTACACCTTC
TRBD1	once	TRBV4-2	15	TRBJ1-3	CASFGQESSGNTIYF	TGTGCCAGCTTTGGACAGGAGAGCTCTGGAAACACCATATATTTT
-	once	TRBV29-1	14	TRBJ2-5	CSVVLGVFQETQYF	TGCAGCGTTGTGTTGGGAGTCTTCCAAGAGACCCAGTACTTC
-	-	TRBV6-6	15	TRBJ1-4	CASSPWAYEDEKLFF	TGTGCCAGCAGTCCCTGGGCCTACGAAGATGAAAAACTGTTTTTT
TRBD1	-	TRBV28	15	TRBJ2-3	CASCDRGHFQDTQYF	TGTGCCAGCTGCGACAGGGGGCATTTTCAAGATACGCAGTATTTT
TRBD2	-	TRBV15	19	TRBJ2-3	CATSPFYRTSGTSTDTQYF	TGTGCCACCAGCCCGTTTTACCGCACTAGCGGGACTAGCACAGATACGCAGTATTTT
TRBD2	-	TRBV5-1	15	TRBJ2-1	CASSARPSGNNEQFF	TGCGCCAGCAGCGCGAGGCCTAGCGGGAACAATGAGCAGTTCTTC
-	-	TRBV5-1	13	TRBJ1-3	CASSGASGNTIYF	TGCGCCAGCAGCGGGGCCTCTGGAAACACCATATATTTT
-	-	TRBV6-1	15	TRBJ1-5	CASRRREGSNQPQHF	TGTGCCAGCCGGCGCAGGGAGGGAAGCAATCAGCCCCAGCATTTT
TRBD1	once	TRBV7-9	14	TRBJ1-5	CASSPGTGNQPQHF	TGTGCCAGCAGCCCGGGGACAGGTAATCAGCCCCAGCATTTT
-	-	TRBV28	14	TRBJ2-1	CATTRDSSYNEQFF	TGTGCCACCACAAGGGACTCTTCCTACAATGAGCAGTTCTTC
TRBD1	-	TRBV19	16	TRBJ2-1	CASSIKTGVPYNEQFF	TGTGCCAGTAGTATAAAGACAGGGGTCCCCTACAATGAGCAGTTCTTC
-	-	TRBV19	12	TRBJ2-2	CASSMVYGELFF	TGTGCCAGTAGTATGGTCTACGGGGAGCTGTTTTTT
-	-	TRBV7-9	12	TRBJ1-2	CASSVDSYGYTF	TGTGCCAGCAGCGTCGACAGCTATGGCTACACCTTC
TRBD1	-	TRBV29-1	15	TRBJ1-3	CSAGGTGSSGNTIYF	TGCAGCGCAGGCGGGACAGGGAGCTCTGGAAACACCATATATTTT
TRBD1	once	TRBV7-8	16	TRBJ2-7	CASSLGSRDSTYEQYF	TGTGCCAGCAGCTTAGGTTCACGGGACAGTACCTACGAGCAGTACTTC
TRBD1	-	TRBV5-4	14	TRBJ1-1	CASSRQGAWTEAFF	TGTGCCAGCAGCCGACAGGGGGCTTGGACTGAAGCTTTCTTT
TRBD1	-	TRBV7-8	17	TRBJ2-5	CASSLSLFRTGGETQYF	TGTGCCAGCAGCTTATCTTTGTTCCGGACAGGGGGAGAGACCCAGTACTTC
TRBD1	-	TRBV5-4	15	TRBJ2-1	CASSLMGRGYNEQFF	TGTGCCAGCAGCTTGATGGGCAGGGGGTACAATGAGCAGTTCTTC
TRBD1	-	TRBV28	18	TRBJ1-1	CASSLLPGQGARGTEAFF	TGTGCCAGCAGCCTCCTTCCGGGACAGGGGGCGCGAGGGACTGAAGCTTTCTTT